This T cell receptor beta chain was obtained from a study of regulatory T cells in long-lasting Graves disease. Indicated time point: persistent/refractory GD, antithyroid drugs over 5 years with positive TRAb. The TCR library was made from RNA extracted from PBMCs. An endocrinology department in Xi'an, China, supplied the patients. This clonotype has just a few counts. CDR3 length: 15 amino acids. The V and J ends lost 3 bases and 2 bases respectively, with 14 bases between them. The germline CDR1 and CDR2 sequences are DFQATT and SNEGSKA (reference sequence). According to the study, TCR beta libraries were built with iRepertoire HTBI primers and CDR3-region Arm-PCR. TCRdb re-derived calls from the multiplex PCR reads in MiXCR, one entry per CDR3 protein. The table has around 500,000 distinct CDR3 sequences, about 20% seen once.

The sequences come from peripheral blood mononuclear cells (PBMCs), collected when the disease was refractory, from a patient treated with antithyroid drugs. The V call is TRBV20-1, the J call TRBJ1-5; maybe TRBD1 (6 bases). This sequence originates from a female donor with Graves disease. The CDR3 sequence: CSASRGEGGNQPQHF. The CDR3 DNA is TGCAGTGCTAGTAGGGGGGAAGGTGGCAATCAGCCCCAGCATTTT.